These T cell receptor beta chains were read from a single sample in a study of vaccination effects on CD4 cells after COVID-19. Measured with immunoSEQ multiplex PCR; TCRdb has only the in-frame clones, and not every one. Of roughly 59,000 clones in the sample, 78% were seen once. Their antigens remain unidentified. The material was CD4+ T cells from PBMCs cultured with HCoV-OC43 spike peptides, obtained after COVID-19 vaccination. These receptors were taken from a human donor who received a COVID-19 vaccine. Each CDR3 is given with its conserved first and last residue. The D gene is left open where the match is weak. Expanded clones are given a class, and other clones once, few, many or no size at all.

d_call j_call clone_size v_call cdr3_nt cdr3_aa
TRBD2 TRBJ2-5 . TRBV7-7 TGTGCCAGCAGCTCGGCGGGGGAGGGAGAGACCCAGTACTTC CASSSAGEGETQYF
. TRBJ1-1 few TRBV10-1 TGCGCCAGCAGTGAGTCAAAACAGGGTAAAGCTGAAGCTTTCTTT CASSESKQGKAEAFF
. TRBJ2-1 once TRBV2 TGTGCCAGCAGTAAGGAAAATGAGCAGTTCTTC CASSKENEQFF
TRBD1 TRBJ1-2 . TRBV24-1 TGTGCCACCAGTGATTCCACAGGGGGCCATTTGGGCTACACCTTC CATSDSTGGHLGYTF
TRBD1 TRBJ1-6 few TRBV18 TGTGCCAGCTCACTCCGGCATACGGGACAGGGGAATTCACCCCTCCACTTT CASSLRHTGQGNSPLHF
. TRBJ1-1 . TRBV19 TGTGCCAGTAGTATAGATCAGGGGAAGCGAGCTTTCTTT CASSIDQGKRAFF
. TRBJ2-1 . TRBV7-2 TGTGCCAGCAGCCCACCTAGGGGATCAGGGACCTACAATGAGCAGTTCTTC CASSPPRGSGTYNEQFF
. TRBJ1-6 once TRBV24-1 TGTGCCACCAGTGATCCATCCCCGGTCCGCTCCTATAATTCACCCCTCCACTTT CATSDPSPVRSYNSPLHF
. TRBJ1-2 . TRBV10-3 TGTGCCACCTCCACGGACACCACCTTTGATGGCTACACCTTC CATSTDTTFDGYTF
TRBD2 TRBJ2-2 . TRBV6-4 TGTGCCAGCATATCCGCGGGGGGCCCTCAAAGGGAGCTGTTTTTT CASISAGGPQRELFF
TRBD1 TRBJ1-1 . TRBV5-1 TGCGCCAGCGGAACGACAGGGGGCACTGAAGCTTTCTTT CASGTTGGTEAFF
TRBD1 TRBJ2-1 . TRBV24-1 TGTGCCACCAGTGATCCCACAGGGGGCCAGGGGAATGAGCAGTTCTTC CATSDPTGGQGNEQFF
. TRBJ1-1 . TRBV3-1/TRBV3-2 TGTGCCAGCAGCCAGGGGGCGAACTCTGAAGCTTTCTTT CASSQGANSEAFF
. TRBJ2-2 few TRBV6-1 TGTGCCAGCAGTGAAAGGGGGGCGACGAACACCGGGGAGCTGTTTTTT CASSERGATNTGELFF
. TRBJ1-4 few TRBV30 TGTGCCTGGAGTGTAGGGTCCCTTAATGAAAAACTGTTTTTT CAWSVGSLNEKLFF
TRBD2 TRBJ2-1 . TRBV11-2 TGTGCCAGCAGCTTAACGGGGGGGCCCAATGAGCAGTTCTTC CASSLTGGPNEQFF
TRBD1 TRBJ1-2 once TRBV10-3 TGTGCCATCAGTGAGCCGGGACAGAGTAGGGGCTACACCTTC CAISEPGQSRGYTF
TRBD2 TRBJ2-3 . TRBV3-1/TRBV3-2 TGTGCCAGCAGCCAGGTGCAACTAGCGGGGGGGCCGAGGACGCAGTATTTT CASSQVQLAGGPRTQYF
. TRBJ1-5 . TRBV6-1 TGTGCCAGCAGTGAAGCTCGTACAGGGTATAGCAATCAGCCCCAGCATTTT CASSEARTGYSNQPQHF
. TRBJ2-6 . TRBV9 TGTGCCAGCAGCGTAGATATAGGGTCCGGGGCCAACGTCCTGACTTTC CASSVDIGSGANVLTF
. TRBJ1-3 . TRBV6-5 TGTGCCAGCACCGAGGGCCCGATGATTGGAAACACCATATATTTT CASTEGPMIGNTIYF
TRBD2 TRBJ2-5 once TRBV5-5 TGTGCCAGCAGCTTGGCGCTAGCGGGGGGCCAAGAGACCCAGTACTTC CASSLALAGGQETQYF
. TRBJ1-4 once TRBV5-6 TGTGCCAGCAGCTTGTATTCGGGGGGACGAGAAAAACTGTTTTTT CASSLYSGGREKLFF
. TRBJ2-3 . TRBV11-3 TGTGCCAGCAGCTTAAGGCCCGGGATGGCAGATACGCAGTATTTT CASSLRPGMADTQYF
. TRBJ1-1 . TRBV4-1 TGCGCCAGCAGCGCAACGGGGATGAACACTGAAGCTTTCTTT CASSATGMNTEAFF
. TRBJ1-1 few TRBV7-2 TGTGCCAGCAGCTCCCGGAGGAGTGACAGTCGCACTGAAGCTTTCTTT CASSSRRSDSRTEAFF
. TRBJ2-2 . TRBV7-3 TGTGCCAGCAGCTTAACTAGCGCGAACACCGGGGAGCTGTTTTTT CASSLTSANTGELFF
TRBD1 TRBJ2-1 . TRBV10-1 TGCGCCAGCAGTTTGGACAGGTACAATGAGCAGTTCTTC CASSLDRYNEQFF
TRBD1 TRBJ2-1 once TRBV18 TGTGCCAGCTCATCCCCGGGACAGGGCAACAATGAGCAGTTCTTC CASSSPGQGNNEQFF
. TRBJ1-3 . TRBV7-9 TGTGCCAGCAGCTTATTAACTGGAAACACCATATATTTT CASSLLTGNTIYF
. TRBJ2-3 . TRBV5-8 TGTGCCAGCAGCTTTTGGAGGGGGCAAGTAGATACGCAGTATTTT CASSFWRGQVDTQYF
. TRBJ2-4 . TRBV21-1 TGTGCCAGCAGCTTTCGGACAGGGGATGCCAAAAACATTCAGTACTTC CASSFRTGDAKNIQYF
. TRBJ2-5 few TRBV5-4 TGTGCCAGCAGCTTGTCACTGGGGGGAGAGACCCAGTACTTC CASSLSLGGETQYF
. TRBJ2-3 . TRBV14 TGTGCCAGCAGCTTCCCAGGGGCTGATACGCAGTATTTT CASSFPGADTQYF
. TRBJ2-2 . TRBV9 TGTGCCAGCAGCGCGAATACGAACACCGGGGAGCTGTTTTTT CASSANTNTGELFF
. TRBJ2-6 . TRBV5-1 TGCGCCAGCAGCTTGTCGATAGCTGGGGCCAACGTCCTGACTTTC CASSLSIAGANVLTF
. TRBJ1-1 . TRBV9 TGTGCCAGCAGCGTAGTCGGCACATCGAACACTGAAGCTTTCTTT CASSVVGTSNTEAFF
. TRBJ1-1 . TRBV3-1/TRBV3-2 TGTGCCAGCAGCCCGCCGAAATCAGGGTATACTGAAGCTTTCTTT CASSPPKSGYTEAFF
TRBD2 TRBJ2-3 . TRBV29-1 TGCAGCGTTGACGGAGCGGGGGCCACAGATACGCAGTATTTT CSVDGAGATDTQYF
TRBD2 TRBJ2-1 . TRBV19 TGTGCCAGTAGTATCATAAGCGGGGGGGCCTATGAGCAGTTCTTC CASSIISGGAYEQFF